Given below is one T cell receptor beta chain in context. The record originates from a study of shared clonotypes between healthy human individuals. CD8 cells regarded as naive lacked CD45RO, were positively chosen for CCR7, and omitted terminally differentiated effector memory CD45RA+ cells. Clones were read by immunoSEQ multiplex PCR, and TCRdb kept only the in-frame ones, dropping some. The table includes more than 2 million clones, around 93% detected once. Per germline, CDR1 SGHDT and CDR2 YYEEEE. This CDR3 has 14 residues. Sample: naive CD8+ T cells from PBMCs. The chain uses TRBV5-6 and TRBJ2-5; 8 nucleotides line up with TRBD1. The better agreement between TRBJ2-7 and the DNA end casts doubt on the J call. The clonotype was recovered from a man aged 18 to 29 in good health. Some clones in this sample may be carry-over from other donors' samples. This chain's CDR3 is CASTLGQGWREQYF. The CDR3 nucleotides are TGTGCCAGCACCCTCGGACAGGGCTGGCGCGAGCAGTACTTC.